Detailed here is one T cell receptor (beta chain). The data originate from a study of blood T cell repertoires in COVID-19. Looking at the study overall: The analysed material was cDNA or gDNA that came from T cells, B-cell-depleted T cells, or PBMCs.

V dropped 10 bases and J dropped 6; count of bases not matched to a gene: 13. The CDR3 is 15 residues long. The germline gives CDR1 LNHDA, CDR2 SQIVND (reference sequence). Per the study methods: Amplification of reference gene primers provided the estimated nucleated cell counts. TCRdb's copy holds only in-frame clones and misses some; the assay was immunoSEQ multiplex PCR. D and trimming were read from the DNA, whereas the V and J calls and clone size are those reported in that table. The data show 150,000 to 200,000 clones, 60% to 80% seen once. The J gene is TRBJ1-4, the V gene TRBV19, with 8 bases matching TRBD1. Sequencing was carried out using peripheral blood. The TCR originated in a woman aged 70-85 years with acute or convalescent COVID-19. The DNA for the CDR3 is TGTGCCACCCTTCCTTACAGGGGGGCTGATGAAAAACTGTTTTTT. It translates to CATLPYRGADEKLFF.